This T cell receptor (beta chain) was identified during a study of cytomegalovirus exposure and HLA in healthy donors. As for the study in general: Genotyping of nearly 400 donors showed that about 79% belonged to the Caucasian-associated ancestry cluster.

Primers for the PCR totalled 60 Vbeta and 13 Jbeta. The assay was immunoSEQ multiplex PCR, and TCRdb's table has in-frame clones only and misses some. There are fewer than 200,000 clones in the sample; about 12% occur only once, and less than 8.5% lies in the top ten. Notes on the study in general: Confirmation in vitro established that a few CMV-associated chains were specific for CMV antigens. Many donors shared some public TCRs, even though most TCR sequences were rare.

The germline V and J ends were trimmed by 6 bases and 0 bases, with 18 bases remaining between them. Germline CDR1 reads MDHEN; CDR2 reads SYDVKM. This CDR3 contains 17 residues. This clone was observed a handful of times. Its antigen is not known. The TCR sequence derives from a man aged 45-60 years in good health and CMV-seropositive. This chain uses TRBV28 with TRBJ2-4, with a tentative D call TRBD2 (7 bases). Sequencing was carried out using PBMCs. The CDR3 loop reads CASRDGTGGLAKNIQYF. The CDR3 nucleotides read TGTGCCAGCAGGGACGGGACGGGGGGCCTAGCCAAAAACATTCAGTACTTC.